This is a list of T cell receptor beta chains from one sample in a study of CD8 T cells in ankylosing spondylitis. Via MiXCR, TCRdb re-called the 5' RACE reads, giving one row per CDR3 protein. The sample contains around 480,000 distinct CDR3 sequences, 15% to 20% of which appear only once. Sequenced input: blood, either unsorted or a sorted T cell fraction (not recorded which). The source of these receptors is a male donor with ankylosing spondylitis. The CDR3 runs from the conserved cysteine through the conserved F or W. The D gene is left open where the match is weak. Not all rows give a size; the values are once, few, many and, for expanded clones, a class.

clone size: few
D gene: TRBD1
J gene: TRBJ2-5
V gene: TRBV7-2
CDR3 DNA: TGTGCCAGCAGCCCCCTAAGGGGGCGCACGGAGACCCAGTACTTC
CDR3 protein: CASSPLRGRTETQYF

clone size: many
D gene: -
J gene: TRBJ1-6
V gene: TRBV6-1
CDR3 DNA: TGTGCCAGCAGTCCATTGGGTATATATAATTCACCCCTCCACTTT
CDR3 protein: CASSPLGIYNSPLHF

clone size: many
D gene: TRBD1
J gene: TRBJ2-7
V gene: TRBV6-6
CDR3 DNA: TGTGCCAGCACCCCAGGGGGCCCCTACGAGCAGTACTTC
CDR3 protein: CASTPGGPYEQYF

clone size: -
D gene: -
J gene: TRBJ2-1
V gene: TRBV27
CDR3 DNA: TGTGCCAGCAGCCCCATAAAGGGTACCTACAATGAGCAGTTCTTC
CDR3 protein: CASSPIKGTYNEQFF

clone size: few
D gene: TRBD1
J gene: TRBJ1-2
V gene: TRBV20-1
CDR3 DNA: TGCAGTGCTAGTGCCTCAATCGGGACAGACGCCCCGTATGGCTACACCTTC
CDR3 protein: CSASASIGTDAPYGYTF

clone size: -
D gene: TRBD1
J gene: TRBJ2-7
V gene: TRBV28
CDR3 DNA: TGTGCCAGCACTCGACAGGGTCTCTTTGCCTACGAGCAGTACTTC
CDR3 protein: CASTRQGLFAYEQYF

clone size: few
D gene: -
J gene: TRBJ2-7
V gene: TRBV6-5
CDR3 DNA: TGTGCCAGCAGTAAACAGGGTATTGAGTACTTC
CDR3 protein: CASSKQGIEYF

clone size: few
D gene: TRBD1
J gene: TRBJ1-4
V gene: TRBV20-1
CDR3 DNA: TGCAGTGCTAGAGCTACTACCCCCGGGACAGGGTCCAATGAAAAACTGTTTTTT
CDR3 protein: CSARATTPGTGSNEKLFF

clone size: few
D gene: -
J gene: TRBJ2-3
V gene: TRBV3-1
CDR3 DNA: TGTGCCAGCAGCCCCGCCCTGACAGGTTTCACAGATACGCAGTATTTT
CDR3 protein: CASSPALTGFTDTQYF

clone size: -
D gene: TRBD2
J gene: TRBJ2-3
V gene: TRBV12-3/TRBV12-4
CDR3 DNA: TGTGCCAGCAGGCCGACCCTGCGACTAGCGGGGACAGATACGCAGTATTTT
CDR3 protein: CASRPTLRLAGTDTQYF

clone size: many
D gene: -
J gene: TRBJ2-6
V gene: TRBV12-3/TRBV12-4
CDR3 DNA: TGTGCCAGCAGTTTGAGTGTCTCTGGGGCCAACGTCCTGACTTTC
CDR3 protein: CASSLSVSGANVLTF

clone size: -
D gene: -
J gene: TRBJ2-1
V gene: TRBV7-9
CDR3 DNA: TGTGCCAGCAGCTTAGCGCCCCGACTAGAGGGCAATGAGCAGTTCTTC
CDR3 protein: CASSLAPRLEGNEQFF

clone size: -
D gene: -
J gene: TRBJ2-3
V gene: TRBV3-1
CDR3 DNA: TGTGCCAGCAGCCAAGTGCCCCGGGGCACAGATACGCAGTATTTT
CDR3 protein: CASSQVPRGTDTQYF

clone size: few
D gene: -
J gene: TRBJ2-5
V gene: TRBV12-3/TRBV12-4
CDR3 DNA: TGTGCCAGCAGCGCACACAGGGAGGCAAGAGAGACCCAGTACTTC
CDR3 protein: CASSAHREARETQYF

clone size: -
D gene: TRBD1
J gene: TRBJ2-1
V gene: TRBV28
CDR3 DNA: TGTGCCAGCAGTCCCGACAGGGTTCGGGAGCAGTTCTTC
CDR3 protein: CASSPDRVREQFF

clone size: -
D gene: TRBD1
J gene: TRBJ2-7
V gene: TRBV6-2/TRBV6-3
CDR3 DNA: TGTGCCAGCAGTTACCCGACCGGGACAGGGCCCCACGAGCAGTACTTC
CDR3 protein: CASSYPTGTGPHEQYF

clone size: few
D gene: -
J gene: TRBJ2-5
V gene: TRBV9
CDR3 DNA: TGTGCCAGCAGCGTGGGGCCACAAGAGACCCAGTACTTC
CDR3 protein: CASSVGPQETQYF

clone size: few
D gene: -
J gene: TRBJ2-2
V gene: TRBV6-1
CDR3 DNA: TGTGCCAGCCTCGGGGTAAACACCGGGGAGCTGTTTTTT
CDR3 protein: CASLGVNTGELFF

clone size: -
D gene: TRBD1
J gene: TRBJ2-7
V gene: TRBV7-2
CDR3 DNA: TGTGCCAGCAGCTCCGGGGACAGGCGATACGAGCAGTACTTC
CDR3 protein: CASSSGDRRYEQYF

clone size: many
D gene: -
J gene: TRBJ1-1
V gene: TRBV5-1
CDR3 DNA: TGCGCCAGCAGCAACTTTACAGGGAGCATGAACACTGAAGCTTTCTTT
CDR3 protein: CASSNFTGSMNTEAFF

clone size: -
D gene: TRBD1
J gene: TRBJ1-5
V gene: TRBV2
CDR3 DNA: TGTGCCAGCAACAGGGGGGGACACTCTGCATGGCCCCAGCATTTT
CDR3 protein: CASNRGGHSAWPQHF

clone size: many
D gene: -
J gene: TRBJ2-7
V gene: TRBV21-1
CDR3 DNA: TGTGCCAGCAGCAAAGGGGGACTTTCCTACGAGCAGTACTTC
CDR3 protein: CASSKGGLSYEQYF